The sequence of this T cell receptor (beta chain) was determined in a study of blood T cells in healthy people across ages. Study-wide points: Nothing was known about donor CMV status, and this possibly confounded expanded clonotype changes.

The V gene's germline CDR1 is DFQATT and CDR2 SNEGSKA (reference sequence). V was clipped by 3 bases and J by 0 bases; unmatched bases: 8. This CDR3 region has 16 residues. As to this clonotype: The antigen is not known.

The authors ran a second PCR of 7 to 11 cycles using a sample-barcoded 5' primer and a J-beta primer mix. TCRdb recomputed calls from the 5' RACE reads with MiXCR, one row per CDR3 protein. Seen here are about 1.4 million distinct CDR3 sequences, roughly 59% observed once, and the top ten hold about 6.7%. The specimen was blood. The chain has TRBV20-1 and TRBJ2-1, with 7 nucleotides matching TRBD2. The TCR sequence derives from a man aged 18 to 35 in good health. The CDR3 region is CSARVTSESSYNEQFF. The CDR3 region has the DNA TGCAGTGCTAGGGTAACTAGCGAAAGCTCCTACAATGAGCAGTTCTTC.